The rows below give T cell receptor beta chains drawn from one sample of a study of OX40 agonist ivuxolimab in advanced cancers. TCRdb keeps only in-frame clones here, not all; method: immunoSEQ multiplex PCR. The top ten clones hold approximately 2% of a sample with some 77,000 clones, approximately 85% of them seen once. This specimen consisted of CD4+ or CD8+ T cells sorted from blood, obtained in a trial of the OX40 agonist ivuxolimab. Receptors were obtained from an adult with an advanced solid tumor such as melanoma, head and neck, liver or kidney cancer. CDR3s include the opening cysteine and the closing phenylalanine or tryptophan. A D gene is named only where the DNA matches it firmly. The size field is filled for only some rows; it gives once, few, many or a size class.

>TRBJ2-2|-|-|TRBV5-1
TGCGCCAGCAGCTTTTCGCCAGGAGCGAACACCGGGGAGCTGTTTTTT
CASSFSPGANTGELFF
>TRBJ1-1|-|-|TRBV7-9
TGTGCCAGCAGCTTCCCAGGACGGACAAACACTGAAGCTTTCTTT
CASSFPGRTNTEAFF
>TRBJ2-7|-|-|TRBV7-6
TGTGCCAGCAGCTTAGAAGCGTTCAGCTCCTACGAGCAGTACTTC
CASSLEAFSSYEQYF
>TRBJ1-2|-|-|TRBV19
TGTGCCAGCCTACAGGAACCCTTTGCATTGGTCGGCTACACCTTC
CASLQEPFALVGYTF
>TRBJ1-2|-|-|TRBV9
TGTGCCAGCAGCGTAGAGGGGACCCATGGCTACACCTTC
CASSVEGTHGYTF
>TRBJ2-7|-|TRBD2|TRBV11-2
TGTGCCAGCAGCCCCGGGACTAGCGGCTACGAGCAGTACTTC
CASSPGTSGYEQYF
>TRBJ1-3|-|-|TRBV6-6
TGTGCCAGCAGTTACTCGTCAGGAGTCGGTGGAAACACCATATATTTT
CASSYSSGVGGNTIYF
>TRBJ2-2|-|TRBD2|TRBV7-2
TGTGCCAGCAGCCCCGGCGGGAGTGGTCCCGGGGAGCTGTTTTTT
CASSPGGSGPGELFF
>TRBJ2-1|-|-|TRBV7-2
TGTGCCAGCAGCTTAGTAGAGGGGAATGAGCAGTTCTTC
CASSLVEGNEQFF
>TRBJ2-3|-|-|TRBV5-1
TGCGCCAGCAGCTTCACCACAGATACGCAGTATTTT
CASSFTTDTQYF
>TRBJ2-1|-|-|TRBV19
TGTGCCAGTAGTCTAAGGGACACTAGCGATGAGCAGTTCTTC
CASSLRDTSDEQFF
>TRBJ1-6|-|TRBD1|TRBV6-4
TGTGCCAGCAGTGCGGACAGGGTTTCACCCCTCCACTTT
CASSADRVSPLHF
>TRBJ1-1|few|-|TRBV19
TGTGCCAGTCGGGACTCTACTCCGTCCACTGAAGCTTTCTTT
CASRDSTPSTEAFF
>TRBJ1-2|-|-|TRBV5-1
TGCGCCAGCAGCCTAGGGGGGCAGTATGGCTACACCTTC
CASSLGGQYGYTF
>TRBJ2-3|once|-|TRBV5-1
TGCGCCAGCAGCGAGATGGGGGGAACAGATACGCAGTATTTT
CASSEMGGTDTQYF
>TRBJ1-1|-|-|TRBV9
TGTGCCAGCAGCGTAGCTCAAGCCGGTGAAGCTTTCTTT
CASSVAQAGEAFF
>TRBJ2-5|-|-|TRBV18
TGTGCCAGCTCACCAATCCCAGCGACAGGCCAAGAGACCCAGTACTTC
CASSPIPATGQETQYF
>TRBJ1-2|-|-|TRBV19
TGTGCCAGTTGGGACCGGAGAAACTATGGCTACACCTTC
CASWDRRNYGYTF
>TRBJ2-2|once|TRBD1|TRBV6-5
TGTGCCAGCAATGGACCAGGGGGCGGCACCGGGGAGCTGTTTTTT
CASNGPGGGTGELFF
>TRBJ2-1|-|TRBD2|TRBV12-5
TGTGCTAGTGGCCTGAGCGGGAGAAGGGCTGAGCAGTTCTTC
CASGLSGRRAEQFF
>TRBJ2-1|-|-|TRBV7-6
TGTGCCAGCAGCTTACGACAGTTTGGTGTGCATGAGCAGTTCTTC
CASSLRQFGVHEQFF
>TRBJ1-6|-|-|TRBV18
TGTGCCAGCTCAGGGGACCCCTCTTATAATTCACCCCTCCACTTT
CASSGDPSYNSPLHF
>TRBJ1-1|-|-|TRBV10-2
TGCGCCAGCAGGGGGACGTTGATGGGAGAAGCTTTCTTT
CASRGTLMGEAFF
>TRBJ1-1|-|-|TRBV19
TGTGCCAGTAGTATCTGGGCAGGTCGCACTGAAGCTTTCTTT
CASSIWAGRTEAFF
>TRBJ2-7|-|-|TRBV4-2
TGTGCCAGCAGCCAAGCTACAGTCTCCTCCTACGAGCAGTACTTC
CASSQATVSSYEQYF
>TRBJ1-1|few|-|TRBV7-9
TGTGCCAGCAGCCAGCAGAACACTGAAGCTTTCTTT
CASSQQNTEAFF
>TRBJ2-1|-|-|TRBV9
TGTGCCAGCAGCACAGGCGGCTCCTACAATGAGCAGTTCTTC
CASSTGGSYNEQFF
>TRBJ2-5|-|-|TRBV5-5
TGTGCCAGCAGCTTGGCGGCGAACGAAGAGACCCAGTACTTC
CASSLAANEETQYF
>TRBJ2-1|-|TRBD2|TRBV7-6
TGTGCCAGCAGCCACTTTACTAGCGGGGGAAACAAGTTCTTC
CASSHFTSGGNKFF
>TRBJ1-4|-|-|TRBV7-9
TGTGCCAGCAGCTTTAGGTTGGCTAATGAAAAACTGTTTTTT
CASSFRLANEKLFF
>TRBJ2-3|-|TRBD2|TRBV19
TGTGCCAGTAGTAGGACTAGAATAGATACGCAGTATTTT
CASSRTRIDTQYF
>TRBJ1-3|-|-|TRBV7-9
TGTGCCAGCAGCTTAGTGACGGGTCTTGGAAACACCATATATTTT
CASSLVTGLGNTIYF
>TRBJ2-1|-|-|TRBV6-5
TGTGCCAGCAGGGTGGACGGGACTTCGAATGAGCAGTTCTTC
CASRVDGTSNEQFF
>TRBJ2-2|-|TRBD1|TRBV19
TGTGCCAGTAAAGTGACAGGGAGAGAGACCGGGGAGCTGTTTTTT
CASKVTGRETGELFF
>TRBJ1-2|few|-|TRBV2
TGTGCCAGCAGACCCCCGGGCACCTTC
CASRPPGTF